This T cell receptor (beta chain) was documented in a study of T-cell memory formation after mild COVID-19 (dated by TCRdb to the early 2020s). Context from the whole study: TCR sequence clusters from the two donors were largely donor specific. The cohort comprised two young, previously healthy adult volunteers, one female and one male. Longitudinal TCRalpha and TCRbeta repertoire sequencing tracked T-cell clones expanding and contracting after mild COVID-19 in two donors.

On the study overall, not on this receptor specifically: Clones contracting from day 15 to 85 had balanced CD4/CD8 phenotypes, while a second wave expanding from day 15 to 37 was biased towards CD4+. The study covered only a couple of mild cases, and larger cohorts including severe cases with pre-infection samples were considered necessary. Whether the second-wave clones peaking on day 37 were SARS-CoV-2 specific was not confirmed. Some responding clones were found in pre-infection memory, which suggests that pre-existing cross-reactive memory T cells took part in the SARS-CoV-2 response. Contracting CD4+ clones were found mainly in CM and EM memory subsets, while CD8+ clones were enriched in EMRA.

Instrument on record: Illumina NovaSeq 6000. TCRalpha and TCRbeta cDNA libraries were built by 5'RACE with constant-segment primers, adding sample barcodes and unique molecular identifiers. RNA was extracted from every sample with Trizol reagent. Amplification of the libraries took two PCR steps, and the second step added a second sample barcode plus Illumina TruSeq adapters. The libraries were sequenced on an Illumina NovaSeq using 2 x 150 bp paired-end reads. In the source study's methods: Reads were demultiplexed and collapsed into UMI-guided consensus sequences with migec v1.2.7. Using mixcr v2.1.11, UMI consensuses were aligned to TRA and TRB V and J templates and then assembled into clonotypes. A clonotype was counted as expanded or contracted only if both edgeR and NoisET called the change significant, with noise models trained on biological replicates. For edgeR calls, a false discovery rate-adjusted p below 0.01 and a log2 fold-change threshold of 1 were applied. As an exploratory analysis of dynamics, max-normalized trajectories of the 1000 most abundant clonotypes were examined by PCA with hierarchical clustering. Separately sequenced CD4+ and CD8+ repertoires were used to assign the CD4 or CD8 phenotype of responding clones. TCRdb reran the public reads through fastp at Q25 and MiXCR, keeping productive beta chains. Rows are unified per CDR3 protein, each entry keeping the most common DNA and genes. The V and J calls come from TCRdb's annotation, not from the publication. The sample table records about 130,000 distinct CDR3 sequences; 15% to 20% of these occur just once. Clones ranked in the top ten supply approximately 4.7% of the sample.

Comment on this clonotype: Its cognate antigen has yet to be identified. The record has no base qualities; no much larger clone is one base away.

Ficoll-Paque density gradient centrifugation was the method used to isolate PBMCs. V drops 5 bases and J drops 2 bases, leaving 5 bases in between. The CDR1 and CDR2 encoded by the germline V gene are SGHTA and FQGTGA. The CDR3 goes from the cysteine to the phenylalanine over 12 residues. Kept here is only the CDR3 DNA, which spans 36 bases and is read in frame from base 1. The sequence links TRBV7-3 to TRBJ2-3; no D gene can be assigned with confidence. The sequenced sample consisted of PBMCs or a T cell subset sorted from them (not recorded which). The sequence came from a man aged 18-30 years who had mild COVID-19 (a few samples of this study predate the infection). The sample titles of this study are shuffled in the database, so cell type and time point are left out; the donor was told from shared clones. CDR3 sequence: CASSDPTDTQYF. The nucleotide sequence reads TGTGCCAGCAGCGACCCCACAGATACGCAGTATTTT.